This T cell receptor beta chain was observed in a study of cytomegalovirus exposure and HLA in healthy donors (dated by TCRdb to about 2017). In the study overall: A later analysis indicated that the 120 or so validation repertoires were generated on the platform also employed for the 600 to 750 repertoires of the first cohort. The study was designed to test whether signatures of past pathogen exposure could be identified by cataloging public T cell receptors. Besides the first cohort of roughly 640 subjects, a separate validation cohort made up of about 120 different subjects was used. High-throughput TCR immunosequencing, statistical association of individual TCRs with disease status, and machine learning were combined to predict cytomegalovirus infection status. What the research found in general, with its limitations: The classifier was reported to diagnose cytomegalovirus status with high specificity and sensitivity in both the original cohort and the validation cohort. In the study, some 160 TCR beta chains were listed as associated with cytomegalovirus. A later analysis found that TCRs clustered in the first cohort also tended to co-occur in the 100 to 150 validation repertoires, with 94% of cluster scores above 0. The validation cohort had no HLA typing available for a later analysis, so co-occurrence within that cohort was assessed over all 120 or so repertoires. The authors suggested that the approach could potentially be generalized to other disease states and immunological phenotypes. While some public TCRs were present in many individuals, most TCR sequences turned up only very rarely across donors. A few of the identified cytomegalovirus-associated TCR beta chains were confirmed in vitro to be specific for cytomegalovirus antigens.

Library preparation was by the immunoSEQ multiplex PCR assay. As for the authors' bioinformatics: A statistical classification framework was built to diagnose cytomegalovirus status from the catalog of TCR beta chain sequences. The source is immuneACCESS, and TCRdb retained only in-frame sequences with V and J called. Part of the clones is not carried over; for the studies checked, unresolved V genes explain less than half of this, and the remainder is unexplained. V and J calls plus clone size are reproduced from that table; the DNA served to infer D and trimming. Within this sample are about 38,000 clones, with about 93% of them counted one time only. Together, the top ten hold around 3.2% of the sample. Donors formed part of the validation cohort, which comprised 120 subjects and was distinct from the first cohort of several hundred subjects. In regard to this clone: Its antigen has not been determined. No much larger clonotype is one base removed from it; base qualities were not supplied.

Sequenced input: PBMCs. This clonotype originated in a man aged 18 to 35 in good health and CMV-seronegative.

The CDR3 is CASSRGGNSNQPQHF. At the DNA level, the sequence is TGTGCCAGTAGCCGAGGGGGAAATAGCAATCAGCCCCAGCATTTT. The sequence joins TRBV19 to TRBJ1-5; TRBD1 could be the D gene, as 6 bases match. Looking up the germline V gene (reference sequence) yields CDR1 LNHDA and CDR2 SQIVND. Its CDR3 holds 15 amino acids, cysteine through phenylalanine. The retained sequence is limited to the CDR3, 45 bases, with the frame set at the first base. V is shortened by 6 bases, J by 0 bases, and the region joining them spans 12 bases.